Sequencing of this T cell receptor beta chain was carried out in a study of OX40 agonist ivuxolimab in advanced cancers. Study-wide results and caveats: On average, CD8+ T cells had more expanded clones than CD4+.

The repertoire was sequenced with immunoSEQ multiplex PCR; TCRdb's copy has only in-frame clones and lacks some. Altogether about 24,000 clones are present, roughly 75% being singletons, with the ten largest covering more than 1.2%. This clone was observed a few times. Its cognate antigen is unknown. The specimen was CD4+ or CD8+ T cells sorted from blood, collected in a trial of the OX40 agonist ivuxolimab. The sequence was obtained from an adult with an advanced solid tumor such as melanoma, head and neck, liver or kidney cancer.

This CDR3 reads CASSPLGGSNTDTQYF. CDR3 nucleotide sequence: TGTGCCAGCTCACCACTCGGGGGTTCAAACACAGATACGCAGTATTTT. The rearrangement joins TRBV18 to TRBJ2-3, with D possibly TRBD2 on 6 matching bases. The CDR3 totals 16 residues. V lost 1 base and J lost 2, with 13 bases in between. CDR1 KGHSH and CDR2 LQKENI come from the germline V gene.